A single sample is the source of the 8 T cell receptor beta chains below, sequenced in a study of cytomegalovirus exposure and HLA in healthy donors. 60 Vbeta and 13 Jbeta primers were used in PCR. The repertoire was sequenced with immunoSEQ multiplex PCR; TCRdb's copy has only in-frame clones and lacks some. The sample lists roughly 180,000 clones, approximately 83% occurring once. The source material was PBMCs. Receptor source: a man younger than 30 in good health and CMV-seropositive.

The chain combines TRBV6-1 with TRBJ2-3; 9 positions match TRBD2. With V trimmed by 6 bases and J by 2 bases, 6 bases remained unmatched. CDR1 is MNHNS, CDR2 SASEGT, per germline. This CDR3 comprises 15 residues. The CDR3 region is CASSLAGGNTDTQYF. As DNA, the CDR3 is TGTGCCAGCAGCCTCGCGGGGGGGAACACAGATACGCAGTATTTT.

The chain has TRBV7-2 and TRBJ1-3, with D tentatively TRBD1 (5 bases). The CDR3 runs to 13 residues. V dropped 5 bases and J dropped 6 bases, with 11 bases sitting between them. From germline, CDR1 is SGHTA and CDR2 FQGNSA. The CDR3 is CASSAGLQNTIYF. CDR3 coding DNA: TGTGCCAGCAGCGCGGGGCTCCAAAACACCATATATTTT.

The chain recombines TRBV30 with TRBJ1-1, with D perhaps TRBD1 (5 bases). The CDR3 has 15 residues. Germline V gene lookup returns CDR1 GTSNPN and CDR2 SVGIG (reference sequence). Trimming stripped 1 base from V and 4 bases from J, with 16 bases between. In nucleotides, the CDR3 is TGTGCCTGGAGTGCTAACATCAGAAGGGGCACTGAAGCTTTCTTT. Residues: CAWSANIRRGTEAFF.

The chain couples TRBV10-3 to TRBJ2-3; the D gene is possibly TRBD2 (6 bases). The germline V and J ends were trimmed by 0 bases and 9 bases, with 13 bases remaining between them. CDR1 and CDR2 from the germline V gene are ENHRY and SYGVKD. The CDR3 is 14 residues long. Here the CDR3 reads CAISESGGTTTQYF. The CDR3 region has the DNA TGTGCCATCAGTGAGTCCGGGGGTACGACGACGCAGTATTTT.

The CDR3 DNA is TGTGCCAGCAGCTCCACCAGGGGGCTGAACACTGAAGCTTTCTTT. It is translated as CASSSTRGLNTEAFF. V gene TRBV5-6 combines with J gene TRBJ1-1; 8 positions agree with TRBD1. The V gene's germline CDR1 is SGHDT and CDR2 YYEEEE. The J segment lost 0 bases and the V segment lost 3 bases, leaving 4 bases of the junction unmatched. The CDR3 sequence is 15 residues long.

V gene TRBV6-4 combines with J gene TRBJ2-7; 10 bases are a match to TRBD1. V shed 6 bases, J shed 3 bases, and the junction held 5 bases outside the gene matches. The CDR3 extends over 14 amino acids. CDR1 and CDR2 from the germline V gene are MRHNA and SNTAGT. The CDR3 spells CASRRTGGDYEQYF. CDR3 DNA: TGTGCCAGCAGACGGACAGGGGGGGACTACGAGCAGTACTTC.

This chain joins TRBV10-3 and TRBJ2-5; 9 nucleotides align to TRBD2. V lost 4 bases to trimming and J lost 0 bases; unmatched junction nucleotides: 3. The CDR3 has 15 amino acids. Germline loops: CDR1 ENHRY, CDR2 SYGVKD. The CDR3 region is CAISVLAGYQETQYF. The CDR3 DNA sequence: TGTGCCATCAGTGTACTAGCGGGTTACCAAGAGACCCAGTACTTC.

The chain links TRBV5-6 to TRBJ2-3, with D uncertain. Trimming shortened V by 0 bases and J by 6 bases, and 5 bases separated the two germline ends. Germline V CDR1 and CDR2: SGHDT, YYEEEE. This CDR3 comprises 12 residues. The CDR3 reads CASSLVRDTQYF. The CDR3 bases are TGTGCCAGCAGCTTGGTACGGGATACGCAGTATTTT. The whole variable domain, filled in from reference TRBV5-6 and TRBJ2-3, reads DAGVTQSPTHLIKTRGQQVTLRCSPKSGHDTVSWYQQALGQGPQFIFQYYEEEERQRGNFPDRFSGHQFPNYSSELNVNALLLGDSALYLCASSLVRDTQYFGPGTRLTVL.